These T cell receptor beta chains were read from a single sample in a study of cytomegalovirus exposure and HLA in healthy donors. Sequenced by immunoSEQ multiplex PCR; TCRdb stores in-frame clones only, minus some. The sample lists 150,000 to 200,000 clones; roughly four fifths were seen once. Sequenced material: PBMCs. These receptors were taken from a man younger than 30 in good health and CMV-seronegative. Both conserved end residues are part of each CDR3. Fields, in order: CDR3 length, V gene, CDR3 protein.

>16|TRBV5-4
CASSLKTSGGVDTQYF
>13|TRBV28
CASSPHTAGILYF
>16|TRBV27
CASSPSLAGTFYEQYF
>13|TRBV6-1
CAITTGAGAEAFF
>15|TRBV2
CASSSEGRRPYEQYF
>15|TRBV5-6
CASSLAYRQAETQYF
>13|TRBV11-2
CASSPDRGYGYTF
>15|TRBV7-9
CASSASEAPYNEQFF
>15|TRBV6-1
CASSEMGQETYEQYF
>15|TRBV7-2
CASSLTRDYFYEQYF
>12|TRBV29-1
CSDVGGGNEQFF